Only one count was recorded for the clone carrying this T cell receptor (beta chain). What it binds is unknown. This record belongs to a study of blood T cells in healthy people across ages. Regarding the study as a whole: Roughly linear declines in TCR beta diversity per million T cells occurred with age. Estimates of diversity drawn from one million T cells were considered underestimates.

V lost 4 bases to trimming and J lost 4 bases, with 28 bases between them. CDR3 length: 19 amino acids. Germline V gives CDR1 SNHLY, CDR2 FYNNEI. Each donor was a healthy Caucasian individual from Russia, aged 6 to 90. Using a J-beta primer mix together with a sample-barcoded 5' primer, a second PCR was run for 7 to 11 cycles. From the 5' RACE reads, TCRdb called clonotypes with MiXCR, one entry per CDR3 protein. The sample lists over a million distinct CDR3 sequences, 59% occurring once. The receptor comes from a man younger than 35 in good health. Sequenced sample: blood. This chain joins TRBV2 and TRBJ1-1; D gene uncertain. This chain's CDR3 is CASSGPQRDRGSGPTEAFF. Written as DNA, the CDR3 is TGTGCCAGCAGTGGGCCGCAGCGGGATCGTGGGTCCGGGCCCACTGAAGCTTTCTTT.